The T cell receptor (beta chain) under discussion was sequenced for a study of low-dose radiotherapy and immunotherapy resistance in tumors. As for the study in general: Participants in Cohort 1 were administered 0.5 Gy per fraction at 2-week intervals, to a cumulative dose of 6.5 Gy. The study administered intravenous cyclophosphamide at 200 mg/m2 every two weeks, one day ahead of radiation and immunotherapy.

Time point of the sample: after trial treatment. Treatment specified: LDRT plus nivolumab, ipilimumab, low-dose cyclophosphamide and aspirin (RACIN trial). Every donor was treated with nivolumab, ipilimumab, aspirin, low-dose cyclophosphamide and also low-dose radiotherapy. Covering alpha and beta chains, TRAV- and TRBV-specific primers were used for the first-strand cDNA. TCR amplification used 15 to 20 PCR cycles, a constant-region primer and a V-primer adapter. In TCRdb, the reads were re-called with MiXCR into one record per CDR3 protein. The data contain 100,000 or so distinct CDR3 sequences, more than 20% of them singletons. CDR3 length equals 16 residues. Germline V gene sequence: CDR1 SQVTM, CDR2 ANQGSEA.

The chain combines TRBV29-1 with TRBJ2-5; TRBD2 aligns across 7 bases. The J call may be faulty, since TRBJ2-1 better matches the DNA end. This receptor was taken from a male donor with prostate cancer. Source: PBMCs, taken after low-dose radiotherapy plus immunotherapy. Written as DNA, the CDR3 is TGCAGCGTTGAATTTAATAGGGGAGGGATCGGAGAGACCCAGTTCTTC. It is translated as CSVEFNRGGIGETQFF.